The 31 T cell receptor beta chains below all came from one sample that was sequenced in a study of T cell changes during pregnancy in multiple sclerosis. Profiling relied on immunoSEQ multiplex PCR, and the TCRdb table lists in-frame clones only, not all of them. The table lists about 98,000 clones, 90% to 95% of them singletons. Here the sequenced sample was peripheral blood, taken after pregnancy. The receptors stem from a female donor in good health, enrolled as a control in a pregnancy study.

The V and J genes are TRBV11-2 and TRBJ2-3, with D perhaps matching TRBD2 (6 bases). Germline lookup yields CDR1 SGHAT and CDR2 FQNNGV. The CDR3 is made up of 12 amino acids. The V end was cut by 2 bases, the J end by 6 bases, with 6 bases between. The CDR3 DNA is TGTGCCAGCAGCTTACTAGCGGATACGCAGTATTTT. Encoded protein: CASSLLADTQYF.

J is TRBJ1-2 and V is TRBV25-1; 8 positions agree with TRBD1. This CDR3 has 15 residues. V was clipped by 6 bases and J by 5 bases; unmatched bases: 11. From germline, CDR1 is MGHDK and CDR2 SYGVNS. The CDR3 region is CASSVPGQANYGYTF. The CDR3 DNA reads TGTGCCAGCAGCGTCCCGGGACAGGCGAATTATGGCTACACCTTC.

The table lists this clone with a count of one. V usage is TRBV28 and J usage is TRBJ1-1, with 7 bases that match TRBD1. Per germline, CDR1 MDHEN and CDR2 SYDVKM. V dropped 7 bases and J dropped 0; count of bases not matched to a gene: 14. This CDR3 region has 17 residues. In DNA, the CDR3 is TGTGCCAGCAACCCCTCGGACAGGTGGTCCTTGAACACTGAAGCTTTCTTT. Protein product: CASNPSDRWSLNTEAFF.

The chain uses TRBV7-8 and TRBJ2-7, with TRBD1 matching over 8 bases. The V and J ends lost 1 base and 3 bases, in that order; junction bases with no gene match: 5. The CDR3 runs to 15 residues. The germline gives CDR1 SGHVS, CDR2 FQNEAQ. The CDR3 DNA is TGTGCCAGCAGCTTAGATTCGGACAGGGACTACGAGCAGTACTTC. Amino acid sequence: CASSLDSDRDYEQYF.

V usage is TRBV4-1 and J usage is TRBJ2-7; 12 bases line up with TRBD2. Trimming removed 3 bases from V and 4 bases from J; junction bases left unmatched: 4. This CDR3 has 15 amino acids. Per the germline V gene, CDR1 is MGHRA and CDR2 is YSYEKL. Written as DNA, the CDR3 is TGCGCCAGCAGCCACGGGACTAGCGGGCTTTACGAGCAGTACTTC. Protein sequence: CASSHGTSGLYEQYF.

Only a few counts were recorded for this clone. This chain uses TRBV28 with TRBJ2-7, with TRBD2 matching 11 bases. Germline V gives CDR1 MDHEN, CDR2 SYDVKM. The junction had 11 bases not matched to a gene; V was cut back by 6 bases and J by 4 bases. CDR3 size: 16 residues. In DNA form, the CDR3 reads TGTGCCAGCAGCCAGATTAGCGGGAGGGGGAGGTACGAGCAGTACTTC. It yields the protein CASSQISGRGRYEQYF.

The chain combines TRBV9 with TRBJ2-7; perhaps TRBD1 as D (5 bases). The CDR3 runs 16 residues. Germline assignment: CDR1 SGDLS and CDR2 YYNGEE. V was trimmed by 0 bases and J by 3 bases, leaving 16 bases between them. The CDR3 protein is CASSVGELGPIYEQYF. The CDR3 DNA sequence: TGTGCCAGCAGCGTAGGAGAGCTGGGGCCCATCTACGAGCAGTACTTC.

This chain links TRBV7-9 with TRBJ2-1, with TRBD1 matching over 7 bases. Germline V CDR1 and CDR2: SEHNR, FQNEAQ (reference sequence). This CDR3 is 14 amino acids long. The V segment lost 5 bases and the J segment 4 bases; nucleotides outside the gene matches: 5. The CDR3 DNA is TGTGCCAGCAGCCAGACAGGGTCTTACAATGAGCAGTTCTTC. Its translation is CASSQTGSYNEQFF.

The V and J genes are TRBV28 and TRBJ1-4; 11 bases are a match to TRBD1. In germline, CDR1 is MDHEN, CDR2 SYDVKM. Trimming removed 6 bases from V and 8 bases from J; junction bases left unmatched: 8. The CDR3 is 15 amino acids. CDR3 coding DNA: TGTGCCAGCAGAGGACAGGGGGCGGGAAGGGAAAAACTGTTTTTT. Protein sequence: CASRGQGAGREKLFF.

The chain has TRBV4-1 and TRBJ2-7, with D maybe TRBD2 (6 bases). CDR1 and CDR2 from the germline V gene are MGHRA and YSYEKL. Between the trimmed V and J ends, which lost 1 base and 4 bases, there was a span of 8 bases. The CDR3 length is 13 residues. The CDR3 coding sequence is TGCGCCAGCAGCCAAGGAGGAGGGTACGAGCAGTACTTC. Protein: CASSQGGGYEQYF.

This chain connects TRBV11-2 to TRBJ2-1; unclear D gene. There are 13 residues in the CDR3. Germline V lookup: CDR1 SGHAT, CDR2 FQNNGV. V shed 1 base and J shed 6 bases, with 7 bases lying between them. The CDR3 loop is CASSLGGGNEQFF. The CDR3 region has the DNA TGTGCCAGCAGCTTAGGAGGCGGCAATGAGCAGTTCTTC.

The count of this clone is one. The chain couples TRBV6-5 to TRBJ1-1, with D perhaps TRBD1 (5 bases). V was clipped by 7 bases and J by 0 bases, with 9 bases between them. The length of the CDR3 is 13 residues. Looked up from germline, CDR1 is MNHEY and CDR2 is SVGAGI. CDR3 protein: CASNQGMNTEAFF. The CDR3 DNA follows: TGTGCCAGCAATCAGGGAATGAACACTGAAGCTTTCTTT.

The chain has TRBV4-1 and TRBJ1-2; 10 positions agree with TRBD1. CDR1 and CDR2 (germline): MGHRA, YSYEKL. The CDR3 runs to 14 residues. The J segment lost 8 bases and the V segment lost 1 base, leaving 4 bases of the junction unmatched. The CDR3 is CASSQGQGARGYTF. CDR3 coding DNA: TGCGCCAGCAGCCAAGGACAGGGGGCGCGGGGCTACACCTTC.

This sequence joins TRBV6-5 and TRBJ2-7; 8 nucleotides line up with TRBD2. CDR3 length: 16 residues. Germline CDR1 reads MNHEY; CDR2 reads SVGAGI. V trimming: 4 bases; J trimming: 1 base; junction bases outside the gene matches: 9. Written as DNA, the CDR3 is TGTGCCAGCAGTTTAGTCGCGGGGGGTCCTTCCTACGAGCAGTACTTC. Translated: CASSLVAGGPSYEQYF.

The CDR3 spells CASSLTSGSTDTQYF. CDR3 DNA: TGTGCCAGCAGCTTGACTAGCGGGAGTACAGATACGCAGTATTTT. The rearrangement links TRBV7-2 to TRBJ2-3; 12 bases agree with TRBD2. Germline V CDR1 and CDR2: SGHTA, FQGNSA. V lost 3 bases to trimming and J lost 3 bases; unmatched junction nucleotides: 1. CDR3 length: 15 residues. Filled out from reference TRBV7-2 and TRBJ2-3, the complete variable domain reads GAGVSQSPSNKVTEKGKDVELRCDPISGHTALYWYRQSLGQGLEFLIYFQGNSAPDKSGLPSDRFSAERTGGSVSTLTIQRTQQEDSAVYLCASSLTSGSTDTQYFGPGTRLTVL.

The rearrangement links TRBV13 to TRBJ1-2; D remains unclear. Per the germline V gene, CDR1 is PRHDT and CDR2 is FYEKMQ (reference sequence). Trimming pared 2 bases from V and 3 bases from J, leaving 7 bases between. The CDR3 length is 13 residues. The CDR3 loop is CASSLMSDYGYTF. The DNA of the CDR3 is TGTGCCAGCAGCTTAATGTCAGACTATGGCTACACCTTC.

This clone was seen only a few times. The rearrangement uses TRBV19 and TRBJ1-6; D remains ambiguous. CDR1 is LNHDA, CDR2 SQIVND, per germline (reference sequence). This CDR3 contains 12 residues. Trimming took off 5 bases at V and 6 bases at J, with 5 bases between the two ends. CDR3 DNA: TGTGCCAGTAGTTACAGTAATTCACCCCTCCACTTT. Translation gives CASSYSNSPLHF.

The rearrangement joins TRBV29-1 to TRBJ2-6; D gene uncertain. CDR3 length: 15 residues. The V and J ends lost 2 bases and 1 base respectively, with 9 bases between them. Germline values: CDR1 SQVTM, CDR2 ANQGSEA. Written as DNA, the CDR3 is TGCAGCGTTGAACAGCGCCTGTCTGGGGCCAACGTCCTGACTTTC. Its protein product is CSVEQRLSGANVLTF.

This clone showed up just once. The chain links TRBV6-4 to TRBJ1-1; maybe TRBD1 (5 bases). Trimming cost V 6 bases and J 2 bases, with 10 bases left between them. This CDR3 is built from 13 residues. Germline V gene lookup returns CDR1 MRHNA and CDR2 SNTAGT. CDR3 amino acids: CASRQDSNTEAFF. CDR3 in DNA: TGTGCCAGCAGACAGGATTCTAACACTGAAGCTTTCTTT.

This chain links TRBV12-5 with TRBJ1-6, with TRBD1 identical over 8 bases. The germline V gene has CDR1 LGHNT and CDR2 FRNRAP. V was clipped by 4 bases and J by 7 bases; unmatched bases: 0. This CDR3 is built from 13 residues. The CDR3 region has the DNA TGTGCTAGTGGTTGGGACAGGAATTCACCCCTCCACTTT. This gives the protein CASGWDRNSPLHF.

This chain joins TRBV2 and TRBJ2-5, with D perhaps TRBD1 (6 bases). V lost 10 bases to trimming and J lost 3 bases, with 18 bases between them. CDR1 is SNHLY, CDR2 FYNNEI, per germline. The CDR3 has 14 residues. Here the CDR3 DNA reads TGTGCCAACTCCCCCCGGGACAAAAAAGAGACCCAGTACTTC. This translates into CANSPRDKKETQYF.

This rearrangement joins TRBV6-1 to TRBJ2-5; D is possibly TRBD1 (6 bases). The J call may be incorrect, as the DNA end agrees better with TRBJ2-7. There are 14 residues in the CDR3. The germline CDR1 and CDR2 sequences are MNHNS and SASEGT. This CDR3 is CASSRGTVSYEQYF. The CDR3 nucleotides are TGTGCCAGCAGTAGGGGGACCGTCTCCTACGAGCAGTACTTC.

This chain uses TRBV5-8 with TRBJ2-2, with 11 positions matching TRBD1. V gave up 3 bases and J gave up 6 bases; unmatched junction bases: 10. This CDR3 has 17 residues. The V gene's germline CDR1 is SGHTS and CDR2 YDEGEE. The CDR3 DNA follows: TGTGCCAGCAGCTACGGACAGGGGGCGCTTTCATCCGGGGAGCTGTTTTTT. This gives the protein CASSYGQGALSSGELFF. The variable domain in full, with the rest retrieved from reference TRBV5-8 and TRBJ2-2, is EAGVTQSPTHLIKTRGQQATLRCSPISGHTSVYWYQQALGLGLQFLLWYDEGEERNRGNFPPRFSGRQFPNYSSELNVNALELEDSALYLCASSYGQGALSSGELFFGEGSRLTVL.

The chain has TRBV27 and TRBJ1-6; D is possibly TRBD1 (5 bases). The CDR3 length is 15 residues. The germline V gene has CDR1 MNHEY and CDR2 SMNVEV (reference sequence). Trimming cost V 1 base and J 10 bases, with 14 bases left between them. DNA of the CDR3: TGTGCCAGCAGTTTATATCAGGGCGGGGGATCACCCCTCCACTTT. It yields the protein CASSLYQGGGSPLHF.

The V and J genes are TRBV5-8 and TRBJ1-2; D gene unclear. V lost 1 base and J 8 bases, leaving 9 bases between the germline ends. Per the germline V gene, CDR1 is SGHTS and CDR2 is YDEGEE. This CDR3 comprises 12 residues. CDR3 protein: CASSLSVRGYTF. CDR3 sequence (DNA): TGTGCCAGCAGCTTGTCTGTGAGGGGCTACACCTTC.

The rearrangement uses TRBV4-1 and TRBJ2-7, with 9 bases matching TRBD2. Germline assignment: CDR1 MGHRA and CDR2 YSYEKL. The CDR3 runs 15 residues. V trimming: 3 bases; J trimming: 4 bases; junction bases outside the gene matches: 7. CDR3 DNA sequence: TGCGCCAGCAGCCATCTGGCGGGAGGGCGTTACGAGCAGTACTTC. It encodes CASSHLAGGRYEQYF.

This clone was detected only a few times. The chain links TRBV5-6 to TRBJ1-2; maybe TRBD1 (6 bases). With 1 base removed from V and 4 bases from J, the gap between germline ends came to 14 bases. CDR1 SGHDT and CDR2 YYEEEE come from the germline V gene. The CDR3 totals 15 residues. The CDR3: CASSLRNLGGYGYTF. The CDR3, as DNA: TGTGCCAGCAGCTTGAGGAATCTAGGGGGCTATGGCTACACCTTC.

DNA for the CDR3: TGTGCCAGCAGCTTGAGGGCAGGGTCCTACAATGAGCAGTTCTTC. It specifies CASSLRAGSYNEQFF. The rearrangement links TRBV5-4 to TRBJ2-1; D may be TRBD1 (5 bases). CDR3 size: 15 residues. Per germline, CDR1 SGHNT and CDR2 YYREEE (reference sequence). Trimming took 1 base from V and 1 from J, leaving 9 bases between them.

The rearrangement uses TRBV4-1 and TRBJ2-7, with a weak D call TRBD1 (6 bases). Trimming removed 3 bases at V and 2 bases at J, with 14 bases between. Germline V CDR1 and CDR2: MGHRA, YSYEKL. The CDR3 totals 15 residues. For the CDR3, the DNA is TGCGCCAGCAGCCACCTTCCCAGGGGCCCCTACGAGCAGTACTTC. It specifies CASSHLPRGPYEQYF.

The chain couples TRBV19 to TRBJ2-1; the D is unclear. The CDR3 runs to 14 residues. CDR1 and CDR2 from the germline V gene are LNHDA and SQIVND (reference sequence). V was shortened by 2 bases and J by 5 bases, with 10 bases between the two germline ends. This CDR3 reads CASSIWAANNEQFF. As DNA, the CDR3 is TGTGCCAGTAGTATATGGGCAGCAAACAATGAGCAGTTCTTC. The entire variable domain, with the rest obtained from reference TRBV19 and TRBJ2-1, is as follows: DGGITQSPKYLFRKEGQNVTLSCEQNLNHDAMYWYRQDPGQGLRLIYYSQIVNDFQKGDIAEGYSVSREKKESFPLTVTSAQKNPTAFYLCASSIWAANNEQFFGPGTRLTVL.

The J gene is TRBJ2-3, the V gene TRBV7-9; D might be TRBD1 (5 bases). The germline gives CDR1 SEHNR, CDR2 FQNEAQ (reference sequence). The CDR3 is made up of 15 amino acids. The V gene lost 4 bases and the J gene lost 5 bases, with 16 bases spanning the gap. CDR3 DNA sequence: TGTGCCAGCAGCTCCGCGGCAGGGTACTTAGATACGCAGTATTTT. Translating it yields CASSSAAGYLDTQYF.